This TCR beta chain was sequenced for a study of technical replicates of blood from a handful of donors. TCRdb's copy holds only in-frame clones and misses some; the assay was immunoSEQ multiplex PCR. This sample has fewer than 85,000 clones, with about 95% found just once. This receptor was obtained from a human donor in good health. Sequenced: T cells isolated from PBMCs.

CDR3 sequence reads: CASSLKTGGFAEQYF. CDR3 DNA sequence: TGTGCCAGCAGCCTTAAGACAGGGGGTTTTGCCGAGCAGTACTTC. The J gene is TRBJ2-7, the V gene TRBV13; 9 bases fit TRBD1. V dropped 5 bases and J dropped 6; count of bases not matched to a gene: 11. The CDR3 runs to 15 residues. Germline V gene data show CDR1 as PRHDT and CDR2 as FYEKMQ (reference sequence). The complete variable domain, with remaining parts taken from reference TRBV13 and TRBJ2-7, reads AAGVIQSPRHLIKEKRETATLKCYPIPRHDTVYWYQQGPGQDPQFLISFYEKMQSDKGSIPDRFSAQQFSDYHSELNMSSLELGDSALYFCASSLKTGGFAEQYFGPGTRLTVT.